What follows are 10 T cell receptor beta chains derived from one specimen sequenced in a study of regulatory T cells in long-lasting Graves disease. Library construction for TCR beta used iRepertoire HTBI primers and Arm-PCR of CDR3 regions. TCRdb independently ran MiXCR on the multiplex PCR reads; one entry per CDR3 protein. The sample holds 350,000 to 450,000 distinct CDR3 sequences, roughly a sixth seen once. The time point was: newly diagnosed GD, antithyroid drugs for less than 3 months. PBMC RNA served as the TCR library source. This same sample was also taken into another study, of T cells in Graves' hyperthyroidism and ophthalmopathy.

The sample in question was peripheral blood mononuclear cells (PBMCs), obtained at new diagnosis, from a patient treated with antithyroid drugs. The receptors shown here come from a man between 35 and 55 years old with Graves disease.

A note on this clonotype: No DNA is shown, since the ends of the CDR3 on it are uncertain; the CDR3 is the one TCRdb lists. The chain uses TRBV25-1 and TRBJ2-1; the table's D call, TRBD1, has no DNA check behind it. The CDR3 numbers 17 amino acids, ends counted. Germline CDR1 reads MGHDK; CDR2 reads SYGVNS. The CDR3 protein is CASSSSTGAGLRHEQFF.

This clonotype was seen many times. This rearrangement joins TRBV6-5 to TRBJ1-6, with D hard to call. Trimming removed 0 bases at V and 0 bases at J, with 6 bases between. Germline lookup yields CDR1 MNHEY and CDR2 SVGAGI. This CDR3 has 16 amino acids. The CDR3 region is CASSYSGFSYNSPLHF. The CDR3 DNA is TGTGCCAGCAGTTACTCTGGATTCTCCTATAATTCACCCCTCCACTTT.

The table lists this clonotype with many counts. The V call is TRBV20-1, the J call TRBJ2-5; TRBD2 aligns across 8 bases. The CDR3 totals 14 residues. V was clipped by 4 bases and J by 5 bases; unmatched bases: 9. Germline CDR1 is DFQATT and CDR2 is SNEGSKA (reference sequence). The CDR3 sequence: CSAISGGPLETQYF. CDR3 sequence (DNA): TGCAGTGCTATCTCGGGGGGGCCCTTGGAGACCCAGTACTTC.

V is TRBV9 and J is TRBJ2-3; 8 bases are a match to TRBD2. The germline gives CDR1 SGDLS, CDR2 YYNGEE. This CDR3 region has 14 residues. V gave up 1 base and J gave up 5 bases; unmatched junction bases: 3. CDR3 in amino acids: CASSVQAGGDTQYF. In nucleotides, the CDR3 is TGTGCCAGCAGCGTACAGGCGGGAGGAGATACGCAGTATTTT.

This clonotype was counted only a few times. The V gene is TRBV10-3, the J gene TRBJ2-5, with a tentative D call TRBD1 (6 bases). Germline V gene data show CDR1 as ENHRY and CDR2 as SYGVKD. Trimming took 6 bases from V and 3 from J, leaving 11 bases between them. The CDR3 contains 13 residues. For the CDR3, the DNA is TGTGCCATCAGCGGACAGCAGAAAGAGACCCAGTACTTC. Its protein is CAISGQQKETQYF.

The J gene is TRBJ2-7, the V gene TRBV12-3 or TRBV12-4; 8 bases are shared with TRBD2. CDR3 length equals 13 residues. The trim removed 5 bases at V and 3 bases at J, leaving 3 bases unmatched. This CDR3 is CASSAGGNYEQYF. The CDR3 DNA is TGTGCCAGCAGTGCGGGGGGAAACTACGAGCAGTACTTC.

This clonotype has just a few counts. V gene TRBV4-2 combines with J gene TRBJ2-1; D possibly matches TRBD1 or TRBD2 (7 bases each). Germline V gene sequence: CDR1 LGHNA, CDR2 YNFKEQ. V was shortened by 8 bases and J by 9 bases, with 26 bases between the two germline ends. The CDR3 runs to 16 residues. CDR3 nucleotide sequence: TGTGCCAGCGGCCGAGCACCCGAGACAGGGAGGGGTGAGCAGTTCTTC. It codes for CASGRAPETGRGEQFF.

This clonotype occurred many times. The rearrangement links TRBV5-1 to TRBJ1-4, with a weak D call TRBD1 (5 bases). The V end lost 0 bases, the J end lost 6 bases, and 9 bases lay between the germline ends. This CDR3 spans 14 amino acids. Germline assignment: CDR1 SGHRS and CDR2 YFSETQ. DNA for the CDR3: TGCGCCAGCAGCTTGGACGGGGCTCATGAAAAACTGTTTTTT. Its protein product is CASSLDGAHEKLFF.

The table lists this clonotype with many counts. This rearrangement joins TRBV20-1 to TRBJ2-3; D possibly matches TRBD1 or TRBD2 (6 bases each). Germline V gives CDR1 DFQATT, CDR2 SNEGSKA (reference sequence). Trimming took off 6 bases at V and 3 bases at J, with 19 bases between the two ends. The CDR3 is 15 amino acids. The CDR3 reads CSAPLTGGGTDTQYF. The CDR3 bases are TGCAGTGCCCCCTTGACAGGAGGGGGTACAGATACGCAGTATTTT.

In its sample, this clonotype was seen a few times. This chain connects TRBV19 to TRBJ2-3; 12 nucleotides align to TRBD1. This CDR3 has 17 residues. V lost 4 bases and J lost 5; bases outside the gene matches: 10. CDR1 is LNHDA and CDR2 is SQIVND in the germline V gene (reference sequence). The CDR3 loop is CASSTLPGQGAGDTQYF. DNA of the CDR3: TGTGCCAGTAGTACACTACCGGGACAGGGGGCTGGAGATACGCAGTATTTT.